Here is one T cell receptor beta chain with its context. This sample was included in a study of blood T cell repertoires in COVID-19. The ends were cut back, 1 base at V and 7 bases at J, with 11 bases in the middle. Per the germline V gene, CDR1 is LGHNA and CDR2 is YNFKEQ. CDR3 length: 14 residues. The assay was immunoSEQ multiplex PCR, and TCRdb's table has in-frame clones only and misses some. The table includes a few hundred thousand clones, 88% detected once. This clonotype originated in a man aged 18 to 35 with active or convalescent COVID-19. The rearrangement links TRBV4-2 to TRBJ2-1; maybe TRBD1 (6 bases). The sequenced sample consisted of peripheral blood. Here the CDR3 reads CASSQVSQGNEQFF. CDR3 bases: TGTGCCAGCAGCCAAGTTTCACAGGGTAATGAGCAGTTCTTC.